Below, 27 T cell receptor beta chains from the same sample are listed, as sequenced in a study of shared clonotypes between healthy human individuals. Produced via immunoSEQ multiplex PCR; TCRdb's table is partial and in-frame only. Seen here are 850,000 to 1,200,000 clones, roughly 70% observed once, and the top ten hold around 1.5%. The sample taken for sequencing was memory CD4+ T cells sorted from blood. Sample subset: CD45RA-negative fraction. These receptors were taken from a man aged 18-30 years in good health.

The J gene is TRBJ1-6, the V gene TRBV10-1, with D unresolved. The CDR3 has 13 residues. Germline V gives CDR1 WNHNN, CDR2 SYGVQD (reference sequence). V was pared by 3 bases and J by 7 bases, with 7 bases between. As DNA, the CDR3 is TGCGCCAGCAGTGAACAGCTCAATTCACCCCTCCACTTT. Translated: CASSEQLNSPLHF.

The V and J genes are TRBV7-2 and TRBJ2-2; D gene unclear. Trimming shortened V by 3 bases and J by 9 bases, and 11 bases separated the two germline ends. Germline V gene lookup returns CDR1 SGHTA and CDR2 FQGNSA. The CDR3 is 13 amino acids. CDR3 in amino acids: CASSLEQVRELFF. In DNA, the CDR3 is TGTGCCAGCAGCTTGGAGCAGGTCAGGGAGCTGTTTTTT.

The V call is TRBV5-4, the J call TRBJ2-4; tentative D call: TRBD1 (6 bases). The V end was cut by 4 bases, the J end by 4 bases, with 15 bases between. There are 15 residues in the CDR3. CDR1 and CDR2 (germline): SGHNT, YYREEE (reference sequence). This CDR3 is CASSIEQGRKNIQYF. The CDR3 nucleotides read TGTGCCAGCAGCATTGAACAGGGAAGAAAAAACATTCAGTACTTC.

With regard to this clone: This CDR3 is also generated by other DNA sequences in the sample. The chain couples TRBV5-1 to TRBJ2-1; D might be TRBD1 (5 bases). The CDR3 loop spans 12 amino acids. V was clipped by 3 bases and J by 7 bases, with 8 bases between them. CDR1 and CDR2 from the germline V gene are SGHRS and YFSETQ. As DNA, the CDR3 is TGCGCCAGCAGCTCGCAGGGTAATGAGCAGTTCTTC. Translated: CASSSQGNEQFF.

The chain recombines TRBV4-2 with TRBJ1-5, with D hard to call. Germline lookup yields CDR1 LGHNA and CDR2 YNFKEQ. Trimming removed 0 bases at V and 10 bases at J, with 7 bases between. CDR3 length: 12 residues. CDR3 in amino acids: CASSQEYGPQHF. CDR3 nucleotide sequence: TGTGCCAGCAGCCAAGAATACGGCCCCCAGCATTTT.

The chain is built from TRBV27 and TRBJ1-6; D is uncertain. Germline V gives CDR1 MNHEY, CDR2 SMNVEV (reference sequence). The CDR3 loop spans 16 amino acids. Deletions cut 3 bases from V and 0 bases from J, with 9 bases between. The CDR3, as DNA: TGTGCCAGCAGTTTGAGCGGCAGCTCCTATAATTCACCCCTCCACTTT. Translation gives CASSLSGSSYNSPLHF.

The V gene is TRBV9, the J gene TRBJ1-2; D unresolved. Germline-derived CDR1 and CDR2 are SGDLS and YYNGEE. V lost 3 bases and J lost 3, with 12 bases in between. This CDR3 contains 14 residues. The CDR3 spells CASSAEGPYYGYTF. CDR3 nucleotide sequence: TGTGCCAGCAGCGCCGAAGGGCCCTACTATGGCTACACCTTC.

A note on this clone: A much larger clone sits a single nucleotide away, making a read error possible. Other DNA sequences of this sample code for an identical CDR3. The V and J genes are TRBV30 and TRBJ1-3; TRBD1 matches at 8 bases. Losses at the gene ends were 4 bases for V and 1 base for J; bases not matched to a gene: 0. The germline CDR1 and CDR2 sequences are GTSNPN and SVGIG (reference sequence). The CDR3 consists of 13 residues. The CDR3 nucleotides are TGTGCCTGGAACAGGGGGTCTGGAAACACCATATATTTT. Translating it yields CAWNRGSGNTIYF.

Remarks on this clone: Within the sample, other DNA sequences also encode this same CDR3. This chain uses TRBV18 with TRBJ1-1; 7 nucleotides agree with TRBD1. The CDR3 has 13 amino acids. The germline gives CDR1 KGHSH, CDR2 LQKENI. Germline trimming cut 4 bases from V and 3 bases from J; bases unmatched to any gene: 2. CDR3 in DNA: TGTGCCAGCTCACGGGACAGAGACACTGAAGCTTTCTTT. It is translated as CASSRDRDTEAFF. Supplemented by reference TRBV18 and TRBJ1-1, the full variable domain reads NAGVMQNPRHLVRRRGQEARLRCSPMKGHSHVYWYRQLPEEGLKFMVYLQKENIIDESGMPKERFSAEFPKEGPSILRIQQVVRGDSAAYFCASSRDRDTEAFFGQGTRLTVV.

V usage is TRBV19 and J usage is TRBJ1-2, with D tentatively TRBD1 (6 bases). Per germline, CDR1 LNHDA and CDR2 SQIVND (reference sequence). The CDR3 extends over 15 amino acids. The V and J ends lost 3 bases and 4 bases respectively, with 15 bases between them. CDR3 DNA sequence: TGTGCCAGTAGTATCCCGTCAGGGGCCGGCTATGGCTACACCTTC. Its translation is CASSIPSGAGYGYTF.

The sample holds one count of this clone. V gene TRBV12-5 combines with J gene TRBJ2-1, with 14 bases identical to TRBD2. CDR1 is LGHNT, CDR2 FRNRAP, per germline. V gave up 3 bases and J gave up 4 bases; unmatched junction bases: 2. The CDR3 is 16 amino acids. CDR3 sequence reads: CASGFRTSGGYNEQFF. In DNA form, the CDR3 reads TGTGCTAGTGGTTTCAGGACTAGCGGGGGGTACAATGAGCAGTTCTTC.

The genes are TRBV6-6 and TRBJ2-7; TRBD1 matches at 9 bases. Germline trimming cut 9 bases from V and 5 bases from J; bases unmatched to any gene: 8. Germline CDR1 reads MNHNY; CDR2 reads SVGAGI (reference sequence). CDR3 length equals 13 residues. CDR3 nucleotide sequence: TGTGCCAGTTCGGGACAGGGTCCCCACGAGCAGTACTTC. Protein: CASSGQGPHEQYF.

This sequence joins TRBV28 and TRBJ2-5; maybe TRBD2 (6 bases). V dropped 5 bases and J dropped 3 bases, with 22 bases sitting between them. The CDR3 has 17 residues. In germline, CDR1 is MDHEN, CDR2 SYDVKM. Here the CDR3 reads CASSPSLRGTGKETQYF. The CDR3, as DNA: TGTGCCAGCAGTCCATCCCTTCGCGGGACTGGCAAAGAGACCCAGTACTTC.

The chain links TRBV29-1 to TRBJ2-1; the D gene is possibly TRBD2 (5 bases). CDR1 is SQVTM, CDR2 ANQGSEA, per germline. The CDR3 spans 14 residues. V gave up 3 bases and J gave up 7 bases, with 16 bases separating them. CDR3 protein: CSVDRGNPVNEQFF. CDR3 DNA sequence: TGCAGCGTTGACAGAGGGAATCCCGTGAATGAGCAGTTCTTC.

The chain combines TRBV7-9 with TRBJ2-5; D assignment may be TRBD1 or TRBD2 (5 bases each). The V and J ends lost 1 base and 0 bases respectively, with 12 bases between them. The CDR3 is 16 residues long. Looked up from germline, CDR1 is SEHNR and CDR2 is FQNEAQ (reference sequence). Written as DNA, the CDR3 is TGTGCCAGCAGCTTAGTCACGGGACGGAACCAAGAGACCCAGTACTTC. Encoded protein: CASSLVTGRNQETQYF.

This clone was counted a few times. This rearrangement joins TRBV5-6 to TRBJ2-6, with D possibly TRBD2 on 5 matching bases. CDR3 size: 16 residues. Germline V gene data show CDR1 as SGHDT and CDR2 as YYEEEE. V lost 4 bases, J lost 0 bases, and 11 bases lay in between. CDR3: CASSLGGGSGANVLTF. In DNA, the CDR3 is TGTGCCAGCAGCCTTGGAGGAGGCTCTGGGGCCAACGTCCTGACTTTC. The full variable domain, with the rest looked up from reference TRBV5-6 and TRBJ2-6, is DAGVTQSPTHLIKTRGQQVTLRCSPKSGHDTVSWYQQALGQGPQFIFQYYEEEERQRGNFPDRFSGHQFPNYSSELNVNALLLGDSALYLCASSLGGGSGANVLTFGAGSRLTVL.

This clone was counted at least ten times. V and J are TRBV28 and TRBJ1-5; TRBD1 matches 7 bases. V shed 6 bases, J shed 3 bases, and the junction held 11 bases outside the gene matches. The CDR3 length is 16 residues. CDR1 and CDR2 from the germline V gene are MDHEN and SYDVKM. CDR3 DNA sequence: TGTGCCAGCAGCCGTTGGGACAGCCGAAACAATCAGCCCCAGCATTTT. Translating it yields CASSRWDSRNNQPQHF.

V and J are TRBV5-4 and TRBJ2-5; 9 bases map to TRBD2. V was pared by 0 bases and J by 5 bases, with 8 bases of the junction left unmatched. The CDR3 runs 16 residues. CDR1 and CDR2 (germline): SGHNT, YYREEE (reference sequence). The CDR3 nucleotides are TGTGCCAGCAGCTTGGCCGGCGGGGGGGCGGCCGAGACCCAGTACTTC. Residues: CASSLAGGGAAETQYF.

The chain links TRBV5-6 to TRBJ1-1; no firm D call. The length of the CDR3 is 14 residues. The germline V gene has CDR1 SGHDT and CDR2 YYEEEE. V was pared by 4 bases and J by 0 bases, with 10 bases between. The CDR3 DNA sequence: TGTGCCAGCAGCCGCTACAGTCTGAACACTGAAGCTTTCTTT. This translates into CASSRYSLNTEAFF.

V gene TRBV28 combines with J gene TRBJ2-7, with no clear D. The germline gives CDR1 MDHEN, CDR2 SYDVKM. The CDR3 is made up of 12 amino acids. Trimming took 6 bases from V and 6 from J, leaving 12 bases between them. The CDR3 DNA is TGTGCCAGCAGCTCGGGCACCCTCGAGCAGTACTTC. Protein sequence: CASSSGTLEQYF.

The chain uses TRBV6-1 and TRBJ1-3; TRBD1 matches at 10 bases. From germline, CDR1 is MNHNS and CDR2 SASEGT. After removal of 6 bases from V and 0 bases from J, the junction contained 2 bases not matched to a gene. This CDR3 is 15 amino acids long. The CDR3 coding sequence is TGTGCCAGCAGGGACAGGGGGATCTCTGGAAACACCATATATTTT. It codes for CASRDRGISGNTIYF.

J is TRBJ2-7 and V is TRBV30, with D perhaps TRBD2 (6 bases). V lost 5 bases, J lost 5 bases, and 19 bases lay in between. CDR3 length equals 14 residues. Germline V gene lookup returns CDR1 GTSNPN and CDR2 SVGIG (reference sequence). CDR3 protein: CAWALGGAQDEQYF. The CDR3 region has the DNA TGTGCCTGGGCACTAGGAGGGGCACAGGACGAGCAGTACTTC.

On this clone: Within the sample, other DNA sequences also encode this same CDR3. This chain uses TRBV27 with TRBJ2-7, with 9 nucleotides matching TRBD2. After removal of 5 bases from V and 4 bases from J, the junction contained 6 bases not matched to a gene. Germline lookup yields CDR1 MNHEY and CDR2 SMNVEV (reference sequence). The CDR3 runs to 14 residues. The DNA of the CDR3 is TGTGCCAGCAGTCCAAGGCGGGGGGGATACGAGCAGTACTTC. This translates into CASSPRRGGYEQYF.

The chain is built from TRBV21-1 and TRBJ2-2; the DNA was not used to check the table's D call, TRBD2. TRBV21-1 is designated a pseudogene. The CDR3 consists of 15 residues. The CDR3 reads CASSPRGVPQRELFF. CDR3 nucleotides: TGTGCCAGCAGCCCCCGGGGTGTCCCCCAACGGGAGCTGTTTTTT.

This clone was detected once. V is TRBV7-8 and J is TRBJ2-1, with TRBD2 matching over 7 bases. J gave up 3 bases and V 5 bases, and 4 bases lay outside the gene matches. The germline V gene encodes CDR1 SGHVS and CDR2 FQNEAQ. The CDR3 has 14 amino acids. The CDR3 DNA follows: TGTGCCAGCAGCCGCCGGGAGGACTACAATGAGCAGTTCTTC. It specifies CASSRREDYNEQFF.

The chain joins TRBV18 to TRBJ2-7; TRBD2 agrees at 9 bases. Germline V gene sequence: CDR1 KGHSH, CDR2 LQKENI. CDR3 size: 18 residues. With V trimmed by 6 bases and J by 0 bases, 15 bases remained unmatched. The CDR3: CASSSNGLAGSSSYEQYF. The CDR3 nucleotides read TGTGCCAGCTCTTCTAATGGGCTAGCGGGATCGAGCTCCTACGAGCAGTACTTC.

The chain recombines TRBV30 with TRBJ2-7, with D perhaps given as TRBD1 or TRBD2 (6 bases each). The CDR3 is 14 residues long. V lost 0 bases to trimming and J lost 6 bases, with 15 bases between them. CDR1 and CDR2 from the germline V gene are GTSNPN and SVGIG (reference sequence). The CDR3 DNA reads as TGTGCCTGGAGTGTAACCGGGGGCAGGGCCGAGCAGTACTTC. This translates into CAWSVTGGRAEQYF.